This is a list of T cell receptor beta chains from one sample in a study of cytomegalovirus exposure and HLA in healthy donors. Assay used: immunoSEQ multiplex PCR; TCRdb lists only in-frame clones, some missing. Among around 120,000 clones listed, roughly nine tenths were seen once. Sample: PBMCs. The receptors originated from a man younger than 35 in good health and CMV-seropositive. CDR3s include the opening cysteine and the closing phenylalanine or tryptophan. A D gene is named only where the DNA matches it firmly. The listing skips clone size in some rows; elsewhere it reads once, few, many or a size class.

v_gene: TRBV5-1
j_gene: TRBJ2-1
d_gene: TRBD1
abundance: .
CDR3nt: TGCGCCAGCGGGTGGACAGGGGGCTATGAGCAGTTCTTC
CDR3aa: CASGWTGGYEQFF

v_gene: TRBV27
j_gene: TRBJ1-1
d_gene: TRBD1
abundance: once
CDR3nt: TGTGCCAGCAGTTATGGCAGGGGGCAATCTGAAGCTTTCTTT
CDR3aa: CASSYGRGQSEAFF

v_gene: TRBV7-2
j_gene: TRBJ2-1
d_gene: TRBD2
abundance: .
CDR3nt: TGTGCCAGCAGCAAAAGGACTAGGGTAGGTTACAATGAGCAGTTCTTC
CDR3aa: CASSKRTRVGYNEQFF

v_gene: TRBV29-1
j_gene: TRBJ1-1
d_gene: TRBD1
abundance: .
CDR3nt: TGCAGCGCCGGGACAGGGCCGGGCGCTGAAGCTTTCTTT
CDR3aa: CSAGTGPGAEAFF

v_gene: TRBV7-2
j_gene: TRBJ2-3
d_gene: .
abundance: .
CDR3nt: TGTGCCAGCAGCTTAGATCGGGACTGGATGAATACGCAGTATTTT
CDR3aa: CASSLDRDWMNTQYF

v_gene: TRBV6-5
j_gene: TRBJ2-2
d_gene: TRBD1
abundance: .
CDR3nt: TGTGCCAGCTCTCCGGACAGGGGTGCAGTCGGGGAGCTGTTTTTT
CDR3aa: CASSPDRGAVGELFF

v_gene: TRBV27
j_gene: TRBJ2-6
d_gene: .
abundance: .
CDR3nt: TGTGCCAGCAGTCCCCGAGGGTCTGGGGCCAACGTCCTGACTTTC
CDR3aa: CASSPRGSGANVLTF

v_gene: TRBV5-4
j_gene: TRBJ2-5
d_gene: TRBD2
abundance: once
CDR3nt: TGTGCCAGCAGCTTGACTAGCGCTCAAGAGACCCAGTACTTC
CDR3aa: CASSLTSAQETQYF

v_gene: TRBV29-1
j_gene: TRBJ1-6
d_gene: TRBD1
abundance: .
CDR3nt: TGCAGCGCCTACGTGGCAGGGGGCGATTCACCCCTCCACTTT
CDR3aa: CSAYVAGGDSPLHF

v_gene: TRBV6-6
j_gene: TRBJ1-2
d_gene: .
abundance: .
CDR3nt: TGTGCCAGCAGTTACGGGCAGGGTGACTATGGCTACACCTTC
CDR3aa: CASSYGQGDYGYTF

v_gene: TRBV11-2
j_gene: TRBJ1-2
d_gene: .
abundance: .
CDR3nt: TGTGCCAGCAGCTGGGGGGACCCGGAGGTAGAGGGCTACACCTTC
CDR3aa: CASSWGDPEVEGYTF

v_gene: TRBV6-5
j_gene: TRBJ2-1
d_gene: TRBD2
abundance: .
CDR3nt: TGTGCCAGCAGACCGGGACTAGCGAACTACAATGAGCAGTTCTTC
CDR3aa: CASRPGLANYNEQFF

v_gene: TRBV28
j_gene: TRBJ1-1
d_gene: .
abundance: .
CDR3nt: TGTGCCAGCAGTTTATGGGGGCGTGGGAACACTGAAGCTTTCTTT
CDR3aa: CASSLWGRGNTEAFF

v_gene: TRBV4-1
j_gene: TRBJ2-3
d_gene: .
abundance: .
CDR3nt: TGCGCCAGCAGCTCGGACCGGGGGGATACGCAGTATTTT
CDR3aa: CASSSDRGDTQYF

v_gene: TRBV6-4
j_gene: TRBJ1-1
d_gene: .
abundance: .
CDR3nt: TGTGCCAGCAGTGACGTGGCGGGGAACACTGAAGCTTTCTTT
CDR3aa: CASSDVAGNTEAFF

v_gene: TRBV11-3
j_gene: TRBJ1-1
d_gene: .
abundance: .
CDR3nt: TGTGCCAGCAGCCACAACAGAAACACTGAAGCTTTCTTT
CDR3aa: CASSHNRNTEAFF

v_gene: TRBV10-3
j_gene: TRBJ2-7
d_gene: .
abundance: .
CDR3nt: TGTGCCATCAGTGCAACCGACATCCGCTTCTCCTACGAGCAGTACTTC
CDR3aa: CAISATDIRFSYEQYF

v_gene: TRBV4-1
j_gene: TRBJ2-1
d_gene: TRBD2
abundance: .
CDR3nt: TGCGCCAGCAGCCAGATAGACATGGGACTAGCGGGTAACAATGAGCAGTTCTTC
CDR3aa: CASSQIDMGLAGNNEQFF

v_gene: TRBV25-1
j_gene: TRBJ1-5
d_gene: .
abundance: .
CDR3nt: TGTGCCAGCAGTTTTTCAGGGGCAGATCAGCCCCAGCATTTT
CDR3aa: CASSFSGADQPQHF

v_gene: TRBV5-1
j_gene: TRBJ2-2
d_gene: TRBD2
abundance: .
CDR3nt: TGCGCCAGCAGCTTAAACCTCGGGGGGAGTGGCGCCGGGGAGCTGTTTTTT
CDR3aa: CASSLNLGGSGAGELFF